The 16 T cell receptor beta chains below all came from one sample that was sequenced in a study of response to subunit inactivated influenza vaccine. TCRdb reprocessed the RT-PCR reads via MiXCR and lists one record per CDR3 protein. The sample lists roughly 550,000 distinct CDR3 sequences, roughly 23% seen once, with approximately 3% in the top ten. This sample also belongs to another study, concerning T cells expressing NK-cell markers. From that paper: Synthesis of TCR beta cDNA relied on 5'RACE template switching carrying UMIs.

The specimen was CD4+ T cells sorted from PBMCs, collected 11 to 12 days after vaccination. All receptors derive from a man between 50 and 59 years old who received an inactivated influenza vaccine.

The CDR3 DNA follows: TGCAGTGCTTACCCCCGGACTAGCGGGAGGGTTGAGACCCAGTACTTC. It specifies CSAYPRTSGRVETQYF. This chain joins TRBV20-1 and TRBJ2-5; 15 bases agree with TRBD2. Germline V gene sequence: CDR1 DFQATT, CDR2 SNEGSKA (reference sequence). V shed 5 bases and J 5 bases; nucleotides not matched to a gene: 9. The CDR3 loop spans 16 amino acids.

The table lists this clonotype with a few counts. The chain combines TRBV11-2 with TRBJ2-7; 9 nucleotides align to TRBD2. The germline V gene has CDR1 SGHAT and CDR2 FQNNGV. This CDR3 comprises 14 residues. Trimming cost V 8 bases and J 2 bases; bases outside gene matches: 7. CDR3: CASRRLAAPYEQYF. The CDR3 nucleotides are TGTGCCAGCCGTCGACTAGCGGCTCCCTACGAGCAGTACTTC.

This clonotype was seen only a few times. This rearrangement joins TRBV7-6 to TRBJ2-5; no clear D. Trimming removed 5 bases at V and 4 bases at J, with 17 bases between. This CDR3 region has 15 residues. Germline-derived CDR1 and CDR2 are SGHVS and FNYEAQ. The CDR3 region has the DNA TGTGCCAGCAGCCCGTTGTCGGGTACGGGAGAGACCCAGTACTTC. It encodes CASSPLSGTGETQYF.

The V and J genes are TRBV3-1 and TRBJ1-1; TRBD1 matches 7 bases. The J segment lost 4 bases and the V segment lost 6 bases, leaving 8 bases of the junction unmatched. The CDR3 length is 14 residues. Germline V lookup: CDR1 LGHDT, CDR2 YNNKEL (reference sequence). The CDR3 loop reads CASRPQGVGTEAFF. CDR3 bases: TGTGCCAGCAGACCCCAGGGGGTCGGCACTGAAGCTTTCTTT.

This clonotype was detected only once. The chain has TRBV30 and TRBJ2-3; 7 bases line up with TRBD1. From germline, CDR1 is GTSNPN and CDR2 SVGIG (reference sequence). CDR3 length equals 15 residues. The ends lost 4 bases at V and 0 bases at J; junction bases unmatched: 7. For the CDR3, the DNA is TGTGCCTGGACCCGACAGGGTCTAAGCACAGATACGCAGTATTTT. Translating it yields CAWTRQGLSTDTQYF.

There are a few counts of this clonotype. The CDR3 region is CASSSTSGLTGEQFF. The DNA of the CDR3 is TGTGCCAGCAGCTCCACGTCCGGGCTCACGGGTGAGCAGTTCTTC. The genes are TRBV7-9 and TRBJ2-1; D not resolved. The V end was cut by 4 bases, the J end by 9 bases, with 19 bases between. The CDR3 spans 15 residues. CDR1 SEHNR and CDR2 FQNEAQ come from the germline V gene (reference sequence).

The chain uses TRBV5-1 and TRBJ2-7; 8 bases map to TRBD2. The germline V gene encodes CDR1 SGHRS and CDR2 YFSETQ. Unmatched junction bases numbered 3, after V lost 1 base and J lost 0 bases. The length of the CDR3 is 15 residues. The CDR3 sequence: CASSLTSGRSYEQYF. CDR3 DNA: TGCGCCAGCAGCTTGACTAGCGGTCGCTCCTACGAGCAGTACTTC.

This clonotype has a handful of counts. The rearrangement joins TRBV27 to TRBJ2-7; no firm D call. Looked up from germline, CDR1 is MNHEY and CDR2 is SMNVEV (reference sequence). The V end lost 1 base, the J end lost 2 bases, and 21 bases lay between the germline ends. This CDR3 has 18 residues. The CDR3 coding sequence is TGTGCCAGCAGTTTATACCCGGATTCAGTTGGGCGCCCCTACGAGCAGTACTTC. It encodes CASSLYPDSVGRPYEQYF.

The chain joins TRBV5-6 to TRBJ2-3, with D perhaps TRBD2 (6 bases). This CDR3 has 16 amino acids. V lost 4 bases and J lost 1, with 16 bases in between. The V gene's germline CDR1 is SGHDT and CDR2 YYEEEE. The CDR3 region is CASSTWDFPGTDTQYF. Here the CDR3 DNA reads TGTGCCAGCAGCACCTGGGACTTTCCGGGCACAGATACGCAGTATTTT.

This chain joins TRBV20-1 and TRBJ2-7; no clear D. The CDR3 is 12 amino acids. Trimming stripped 5 bases from V and 2 bases from J, with 10 bases between. Germline CDR1 reads DFQATT; CDR2 reads SNEGSKA (reference sequence). The CDR3 DNA reads as TGCAGTGCTCCCAGACAAGCCTACGAGCAGTACTTC. Its translation: CSAPRQAYEQYF.

The chain combines TRBV5-1 with TRBJ2-5; TRBD2 matches 11 bases. This CDR3 comprises 17 residues. CDR1 SGHRS and CDR2 YFSETQ come from the germline V gene. J lost 3 bases, V lost 3 bases, and 10 bases had no gene match. The CDR3 DNA reads TGCGCCAGCAGCTCAAACCTTCGACTAGCGGGGAAAGAGACCCAGTACTTC. It specifies CASSSNLRLAGKETQYF. Full variable domain (remainder filled in from reference TRBV5-1 and TRBJ2-5): KAGVTQTPRYLIKTRGQQVTLSCSPISGHRSVSWYQQTPGQGLQFLFEYFSETQRNKGNFPGRFSGRQFSNSRSEMNVSTLELGDSALYLCASSSNLRLAGKETQYFGPGTRLLVL.

This clonotype was counted at least ten times. The rearrangement uses TRBV5-1 and TRBJ1-5, with 11 nucleotides matching TRBD1. Germline V gives CDR1 SGHRS, CDR2 YFSETQ. This CDR3 region has 14 residues. V shed 0 bases, J shed 7 bases, and the junction held 0 bases outside the gene matches. The DNA of the CDR3 is TGCGCCAGCAGCTTGGGGACAGGGGGCCAGCCCCAGCATTTT. Translated: CASSLGTGGQPQHF.

This clonotype was counted only a few times. CDR3 sequence (DNA): TGTGCCAGCAGCTTCGACAGGGTCGGTGGCTACACCTTC. Protein sequence: CASSFDRVGGYTF. The J gene is TRBJ1-2, the V gene TRBV7-2; 7 bases line up with TRBD1. This CDR3 has 13 amino acids. Germline values: CDR1 SGHTA, CDR2 FQGNSA. V lost 3 bases and J lost 7; bases outside the gene matches: 5.

The sample holds a few counts of this clonotype. V and J are TRBV7-9 and TRBJ1-6, with no clear D. V was pared by 1 base and J by 9 bases, with 16 bases between. Germline V lookup: CDR1 SEHNR, CDR2 FQNEAQ (reference sequence). This CDR3 contains 16 residues. CDR3 sequence: CASSLGGADPISPLHF. CDR3 nucleotide sequence: TGTGCCAGCAGCTTAGGTGGCGCAGACCCAATTTCACCCCTCCACTTT.

This clonotype was counted between two and nine times. The V call is TRBV5-1, the J call TRBJ1-2, with 7 bases that match TRBD1. Germline CDR1 SGHRS, CDR2 YFSETQ. V shed 0 bases, J shed 7 bases, and the junction held 3 bases outside the gene matches. This CDR3 is 13 amino acids long. CDR3 DNA: TGCGCCAGCAGCTTGGAGGGGGCGTTTGGCTACACCTTC. This codes for CASSLEGAFGYTF.

V gene TRBV4-1 combines with J gene TRBJ2-5; TRBD1 agrees at 7 bases. The CDR3 loop spans 15 amino acids. Germline loops: CDR1 MGHRA, CDR2 YSYEKL. After removal of 4 bases from V and 5 bases from J, the junction contained 10 bases not matched to a gene. The CDR3 DNA is TGCGCCAGCAGCCCGATGACAGGGTACGGGGAGACCCAGTACTTC. Translated: CASSPMTGYGETQYF.